The 22 T cell receptor beta chains below all came from one sample that was sequenced in a study of T cell responses to AZD1222 COVID-19 vaccine. Clones were sequenced by immunoSEQ multiplex PCR, and TCRdb holds only the in-frame ones, with some missing. The table has about 110,000 clones, 90% seen once. The source material was peripheral blood, sampled on day 0 of AZD1222 vaccination. These TCRs come from an adult in good health.

In this sample, this clone turned up a few times. V is TRBV7-2 and J is TRBJ2-5; D gene unclear. Germline V gene data show CDR1 as SGHTA and CDR2 as FQGNSA. CDR3 size: 13 residues. V lost 1 base, J lost 4 bases, and 7 bases lay in between. The CDR3 protein is CASSLGRRETQYF. DNA of the CDR3: TGTGCCAGCAGCTTAGGCAGGCGAGAGACCCAGTACTTC.

This chain links TRBV6-2 or TRBV6-3 with TRBJ1-2; perhaps TRBD1 as D (5 bases). This CDR3 comprises 13 residues. V lost 2 bases and J lost 8, with 12 bases in between. Germline loops: CDR1 MNHEY, CDR2 SVGEGT. CDR3 nucleotides: TGTGCCAGCAGTTACCAGGGACGTACCGGCTACACCTTC. Encoded protein: CASSYQGRTGYTF.

The genes are TRBV11-1 and TRBJ2-3, with D unclear. V lost 0 bases to trimming and J lost 0 bases, with 4 bases between them. The CDR3 is made up of 14 amino acids. Per the germline V gene, CDR1 is SGHAT and CDR2 is FQDESV (reference sequence). The CDR3 loop is CASSLAISTDTQYF. The CDR3 DNA follows: TGTGCCAGCAGCTTAGCGATTAGCACAGATACGCAGTATTTT.

The genes are TRBV7-2 and TRBJ2-3; D uncertain. The V gene lost 5 bases and the J gene lost 6 bases, with 12 bases spanning the gap. Per the germline V gene, CDR1 is SGHTA and CDR2 is FQGNSA. The CDR3 contains 13 residues. CDR3 coding DNA: TGTGCCAGCAGCCCTATAGGGTGGGATACGCAGTATTTT. Its translation: CASSPIGWDTQYF.

This rearrangement joins TRBV4-1 to TRBJ1-1, with TRBD1 as a possible D gene (5 bases). Trimming pared 4 bases from V and 7 bases from J, leaving 13 bases between. The CDR3 spans 13 residues. The germline V gene has CDR1 MGHRA and CDR2 YSYEKL. In DNA form, the CDR3 reads TGCGCCAGCAGCCTAGGACACGACTATGAAGCTTTCTTT. Translated: CASSLGHDYEAFF.

This chain joins TRBV12-3 or TRBV12-4 and TRBJ1-2; D call uncertain. This CDR3 has 12 residues. V was clipped by 5 bases and J by 8 bases, with 12 bases between them. CDR3 loop: CASSPYRRGYTF. CDR3 DNA sequence: TGTGCCAGCAGTCCTTACCGTAGGGGCTACACCTTC.

Remarks on this clone: Different DNA sequences within this sample yield the same CDR3. J is TRBJ1-5 and V is TRBV19; D remains ambiguous. The germline V gene encodes CDR1 LNHDA and CDR2 SQIVND (reference sequence). The CDR3 length is 12 residues. The germline V and J ends were trimmed by 1 base and 5 bases, with 3 bases remaining between them. CDR3 nucleotides: TGTGCCAGTAGTATAGGAGATCAGCCCCAGCATTTT. It specifies CASSIGDQPQHF. Supplemented by reference TRBV19 and TRBJ1-5, the full variable domain reads DGGITQSPKYLFRKEGQNVTLSCEQNLNHDAMYWYRQDPGQGLRLIYYSQIVNDFQKGDIAEGYSVSREKKESFPLTVTSAQKNPTAFYLCASSIGDQPQHFGDGTRLSIL.

V and J are TRBV19 and TRBJ1-5; tentatively, D is TRBD1 (6 bases). Trimming cost V 5 bases and J 3 bases, with 17 bases left between them. From germline, CDR1 is LNHDA and CDR2 SQIVND (reference sequence). This CDR3 has 16 residues. The CDR3 sequence is CASSVGAGQDNQPQHF. The CDR3 DNA reads as TGTGCCAGTAGTGTGGGGGCGGGGCAGGACAATCAGCCCCAGCATTTT. The full variable domain, completed using reference TRBV19 and TRBJ1-5, is DGGITQSPKYLFRKEGQNVTLSCEQNLNHDAMYWYRQDPGQGLRLIYYSQIVNDFQKGDIAEGYSVSREKKESFPLTVTSAQKNPTAFYLCASSVGAGQDNQPQHFGDGTRLSIL.

Concerning this clone: Sequence at one end of the junction differs from germline and may be a read error. This chain connects TRBV7-7 to TRBJ2-3; D is perhaps TRBD1 (6 bases). The germline gives CDR1 SSHAT, CDR2 FNYEAQ (reference sequence). This CDR3 region has 14 residues. The chain's CDR3 is CASSPDSSTDTQYF. CDR3 nucleotides: TGTGCTAGCAGCCCGGACAGTAGCACAGATACGCAGTATTTT.

This chain connects TRBV7-9 to TRBJ2-1; D ambiguous. Trimming left V 3 bases short and J 12 bases short, with 9 bases between. Looked up from germline, CDR1 is SEHNR and CDR2 is FQNEAQ (reference sequence). The CDR3 length is 11 residues. CDR3 sequence (DNA): TGTGCCAGCAGCTTCGGATGGGGGCAGTTCTTC. Its translation: CASSFGWGQFF. Supplemented by reference TRBV7-9 and TRBJ2-1, the full variable domain reads DTGVSQNPRHKITKRGQNVTFRCDPISEHNRLYWYRQTLGQGPEFLTYFQNEAQLEKSRLLSDRFSAERPKGSFSTLEIQRTEQGDSAMYLCASSFGWGQFFGPGTRLTVL.

The V call is TRBV6-5, the J call TRBJ1-1, with D maybe TRBD1 (5 bases). The CDR3 spans 14 residues. Trimming removed 2 bases from V and 5 bases from J, with 12 bases in between. The germline CDR1 and CDR2 sequences are MNHEY and SVGAGI. CDR3 coding DNA: TGTGCCAGCAGTTACAGGGGAGGGTATACTGAAGCTTTCTTT. The encoded protein is CASSYRGGYTEAFF.

V usage is TRBV10-2 and J usage is TRBJ2-7; D unresolved. This CDR3 is 13 amino acids long. V was pared by 2 bases and J by 2 bases, with 7 bases between. CDR1 WSHSY and CDR2 SAAADI come from the germline V gene. The CDR3 loop is CASSERGTYEQYF. DNA for the CDR3: TGCGCCAGCAGTGAGAGAGGAACCTACGAGCAGTACTTC.

This chain connects TRBV9 to TRBJ1-1; D unresolved. Germline lookup yields CDR1 SGDLS and CDR2 YYNGEE. The CDR3 is made up of 13 amino acids. V was cut by 0 bases and J by 1 base, with 4 bases left in between. The CDR3 sequence is CASSVDANTEAFF. The CDR3 coding sequence is TGTGCCAGCAGCGTAGACGCGAACACTGAAGCTTTCTTT.

The J gene is TRBJ1-5, the V gene TRBV6-1, with a tentative D call TRBD1 (6 bases). Trimming cost V 3 bases and J 0 bases, with 12 bases left between them. The CDR3 is made up of 16 amino acids. CDR1 and CDR2 from the germline V gene are MNHNS and SASEGT. CDR3 in DNA: TGTGCCAGCAGTGAGGTTTGGGGGGCTAGCAATCAGCCCCAGCATTTT. Amino acid sequence: CASSEVWGASNQPQHF.

The chain is built from TRBV4-1 and TRBJ2-3, with 9 bases identical to TRBD1. The V and J ends lost 3 bases and 7 bases, in that order; junction bases with no gene match: 23. Germline V gives CDR1 MGHRA, CDR2 YSYEKL. The CDR3 length is 20 residues. As DNA, the CDR3 is TGCGCCAGCAGCCAGGGCCCCTTTAGCCGGGACAGGGAGACAATAAATACGCAGTATTTT. Translating it yields CASSQGPFSRDRETINTQYF.

Concerning this clone: The sample holds other DNA sequences that translate to the same CDR3. This chain links TRBV3-1 (or the pseudogene TRBV3-2) with TRBJ1-1; TRBD1 aligns across 9 bases. Per germline, CDR1 LGHDT and CDR2 YNNKEL (reference sequence). The trim removed 4 bases at V and 1 base at J, leaving 1 base unmatched. This CDR3 comprises 14 residues. The CDR3, as DNA: TGTGCCAGCAGCCTGGGACAGGGGAACACTGAAGCTTTCTTT. This translates into CASSLGQGNTEAFF.

This clone was found once. The gene calls are TRBV5-1 and TRBJ1-4, with D possibly matching TRBD1 (5 bases). CDR1 is SGHRS, CDR2 YFSETQ, per germline. With 4 bases removed from V and 8 bases from J, the gap between germline ends came to 18 bases. The CDR3 extends over 15 amino acids. CDR3 sequence (DNA): TGCGCCAGCAGCGCGCAGGGAGCTGGGCCAGAAAAACTGTTTTTT. It encodes CASSAQGAGPEKLFF.

The genes are TRBV5-5 and TRBJ2-7; 11 bases are shared with TRBD2. Trimming cost V 0 bases and J 4 bases; bases outside gene matches: 6. This CDR3 spans 16 amino acids. Per germline, CDR1 SGHKS and CDR2 YYEKEE (reference sequence). CDR3 bases: TGTGCCAGCAGCTTGGATTCGTCTAGCGGGAGGTACGAGCAGTACTTC. Its protein is CASSLDSSSGRYEQYF.

The chain carries TRBV15 and TRBJ1-3, with unresolved D. With 0 bases removed from V and 0 bases from J, the gap between germline ends came to 9 bases. The germline V gene has CDR1 LNHNV and CDR2 YYDKDF (reference sequence). The CDR3 length is 16 residues. This CDR3 reads CATSRDTPSSGNTIYF. In nucleotides, the CDR3 is TGTGCCACCAGCAGAGATACGCCCAGCTCTGGAAACACCATATATTTT.

The chain is built from TRBV3-1 (or the pseudogene TRBV3-2) and TRBJ1-1; no clear D gene. The CDR3 is 14 residues long. The ends were cut back, 4 bases at V and 5 bases at J, with 14 bases in the middle. The germline gives CDR1 LGHDT, CDR2 YNNKEL (reference sequence). As DNA, the CDR3 is TGTGCCAGCAGCCCGGTGACGGCGAGAACTGAAGCTTTCTTT. It specifies CASSPVTARTEAFF.

Points on this clone: At one end the junction does not follow the germline gene, possibly because of a read error. The rearrangement links TRBV10-1 to TRBJ2-7; tentative D call: TRBD2 (6 bases). Germline CDR1 WNHNN, CDR2 SYGVQD (reference sequence). The CDR3 extends over 14 amino acids. This chain's CDR3 is CASSERRDSHEQYF. CDR3 DNA sequence: TGCGCCAGCAGTGAAAGGAGGGACTCCCACGAGCAGTACTTC.

The genes are TRBV12-3 or TRBV12-4 and TRBJ1-4; the D gene is possibly TRBD1 (5 bases). The V end lost 7 bases, the J end lost 11 bases, and 17 bases lay between the germline ends. CDR3 length equals 13 residues. CDR3: CASNRAGDEKLFF. DNA of the CDR3: TGTGCCAGCAACCGGGCCGGGGACGAGAAACTGTTTTTT.